The rows below give T cell receptor beta chains drawn from one sample of a study of cytotoxic CD8 clonotypes in ibrutinib-treated CLL. Sequenced by immunoSEQ multiplex PCR; TCRdb stores in-frame clones only, minus some. The profile covers around 200,000 clones, with nearly 80% appearing a single time and approximately 10% taken by the ten largest. Specimen: PBMCs, collected after 12 months of ibrutinib treatment. The receptors derive from a human donor with chronic lymphocytic leukemia. The CDR3 runs from the conserved cysteine through the conserved F or W. A D gene is named only where the DNA matches it firmly. The listing skips clone size in some rows; elsewhere it reads once, few, many or a size class.

V gene,D gene,clone size,J gene,CDR3 protein,CDR3 DNA
TRBV5-1,-,-,TRBJ2-6,CASSYDIPGGSGANVLTF,TGCGCCAGCAGCTATGACATCCCAGGCGGGTCTGGGGCCAACGTCCTGACTTTC
TRBV2,TRBD1,-,TRBJ2-5,CASSILTGGQETQYF,TGTGCCAGCAGCATCTTGACAGGGGGGCAAGAGACCCAGTACTTC
TRBV27,-,few,TRBJ1-5,CASSPTGSNQPQHF,TGTGCCAGCAGCCCCACAGGGAGCAATCAGCCCCAGCATTTT
TRBV4-2,-,-,TRBJ2-5,CASSQVSARHQYF,TGTGCCAGCAGCCAAGTATCCGCGCGCCATCAGTACTTC
TRBV5-4,-,few,TRBJ2-7,CASSPPGATYEQYF,TGTGCCAGCAGCCCCCCGGGAGCTACCTACGAGCAGTACTTC
TRBV6-1,-,-,TRBJ2-7,CASTYNYEQYF,TGTGCCAGCACCTACAACTACGAGCAGTACTTC
TRBV14,-,many,TRBJ1-2,CASSQVFSAGYTF,TGTGCCAGCAGCCAAGTATTCAGTGCTGGCTACACCTTC
TRBV2,-,few,TRBJ1-2,CASSEISSRNYGYTF,TGTGCCAGCAGTGAAATCAGCTCAAGAAACTATGGCTACACCTTC
TRBV23-1,-,-,TRBJ2-7,CASRPKHREAYEQYF,TGCGCCAGCAGACCCAAACACCGGGAAGCCTACGAGCAGTACTTC
TRBV28,TRBD2,-,TRBJ2-5,CASSGSGGLDETQYF,TGTGCCAGCAGTGGCAGCGGGGGGTTGGATGAGACCCAGTACTTC
TRBV28,TRBD1,-,TRBJ2-7,CATSGQGAREQYF,TGTGCCACCTCGGGACAGGGTGCGCGGGAGCAGTACTTC
TRBV5-1,-,-,TRBJ2-2,CASSYGAGRTGELFF,TGCGCCAGCAGCTATGGCGCGGGACGTACCGGGGAGCTGTTTTTT
TRBV19,-,-,TRBJ1-2,CASSINREYGYTF,TGTGCCAGTAGTATTAACAGGGAATATGGCTACACCTTC
TRBV19,TRBD1,-,TRBJ1-1,CASLPGQRTEAFF,TGTGCCAGCCTACCGGGACAGCGCACTGAAGCTTTCTTT
TRBV27,-,-,TRBJ2-3,CASSLYPGTAGTQYF,TGTGCCAGCAGTTTATACCCCGGGACAGCGGGTACGCAGTATTTT
TRBV2,TRBD1,many,TRBJ2-3,CASGGQFTDTQYF,TGTGCCAGCGGGGGACAGTTCACAGATACGCAGTATTTT
TRBV2,-,-,TRBJ2-1,CASTPDHEQFF,TGTGCCAGCACTCCTGATCATGAGCAGTTCTTC
TRBV6-5,TRBD1,-,TRBJ1-3,CASTQGAFGNTIYF,TGTGCCAGCACCCAGGGGGCTTTTGGAAACACCATATATTTT
TRBV15,-,-,TRBJ2-5,CATSRDRGEETQYF,TGTGCCACCAGCAGAGATCGCGGGGAAGAGACCCAGTACTTC
TRBV6-1,-,-,TRBJ1-4,CASSESSGRARATNEKLFF,TGTGCCAGCAGTGAATCTTCGGGGAGGGCTAGGGCAACTAATGAAAAACTGTTTTTT
TRBV7-9,-,-,TRBJ1-1,CAARRTTSGTEAFF,TGTGCCGCCAGGAGGACAACCTCGGGCACTGAAGCTTTCTTT
TRBV4-2,TRBD2,-,TRBJ2-3,CASSQGTSGHTDTQYF,TGTGCCAGCAGCCAAGGGACTAGCGGTCACACAGATACGCAGTATTTT
TRBV7-3,-,-,TRBJ2-1,CASSSPTAPNEQFF,TGTGCCAGCAGCTCCCCTACGGCTCCCAATGAGCAGTTCTTC
TRBV19,-,-,TRBJ2-4,CASSIEGAGGIQYF,TGTGCCAGTAGTATAGAGGGGGCCGGGGGCATTCAGTACTTC
TRBV11-1,TRBD1,few,TRBJ2-1,CASSTWTGSSYNEQFF,TGTGCCAGCAGCACCTGGACAGGGAGCTCCTACAATGAGCAGTTCTTC
TRBV7-3,-,-,TRBJ2-5,CASSAGAGETQYF,TGTGCCAGCAGCGCAGGGGCCGGGGAGACCCAGTACTTC
TRBV19,TRBD1,-,TRBJ1-5,CASKVFDRGNQPQHF,TGTGCCAGTAAGGTTTTTGACAGGGGCAATCAGCCCCAGCATTTT
TRBV5-1,-,-,TRBJ2-3,CASSLGGTDTQYF,TGTGCCAGCAGTCTAGGCGGCACAGATACGCAGTATTTT
TRBV6-1,-,-,TRBJ2-2,CASSEIAEAGELFF,TGTGCCAGCAGTGAAATTGCGGAGGCCGGGGAGCTGTTTTTT
TRBV15,-,-,TRBJ1-1,CATSSAISGFTEAFF,TGTGCCACCAGCAGCGCCATTTCAGGGTTCACTGAAGCTTTCTTT
TRBV6-1,TRBD1,-,TRBJ2-7,CASDRTGAVNYEQYF,TGTGCCAGCGACCGAACAGGGGCCGTCAACTACGAGCAGTACTTC
TRBV7-2,-,-,TRBJ2-7,CASSPGHYEQYF,TGTGCCAGCAGCCCCGGACATTACGAGCAGTACTTC
TRBV5-1,-,-,TRBJ1-2,CASSLEAGGYTF,TGCGCCAGCAGCTTGGAGGCAGGCGGCTACACCTTC
TRBV6-5,-,-,TRBJ2-3,CASSYSPMGTDTQYF,TGTGCCAGCAGTTACTCCCCGATGGGAACAGATACGCAGTATTTT
TRBV19,TRBD2,-,TRBJ2-1,CATTGGTSFEQFF,TGTGCCACCACAGGAGGGACTAGCTTTGAGCAGTTCTTC
TRBV7-8,-,-,TRBJ2-2,CASSLEGQGGIGELFF,TGTGCCAGCAGCTTAGAGGGGCAGGGAGGAATCGGGGAGCTGTTTTTT
TRBV28,-,-,TRBJ2-1,CASRGGADRLNEQFF,TGTGCCAGCAGAGGCGGGGCGGATCGCCTAAATGAGCAGTTCTTC
TRBV11-2,TRBD2,-,TRBJ2-7,CASSLPHPSGASEQYF,TGTGCCAGCAGCTTACCCCATCCTAGCGGAGCTTCCGAGCAGTACTTC
TRBV4-1,-,-,TRBJ1-5,CASSPLVGSNQPQHF,TGCGCCAGCAGCCCTCTTGTGGGAAGCAATCAGCCCCAGCATTTT
TRBV4-2,TRBD2,-,TRBJ2-7,CASSQVATSGSPYEQYF,TGTGCCAGCAGCCAAGTTGCGACTAGCGGGAGTCCCTACGAGCAGTACTTC
TRBV18,-,-,TRBJ2-3,CASSPTTGIRLTDTQYF,TGTGCCAGCTCACCAACAACAGGAATACGTTTGACAGATACGCAGTATTTT
TRBV10-3,TRBD1,-,TRBJ2-7,CAISGDRSYEQYF,TGTGCCATAAGTGGGGACAGGTCCTACGAGCAGTACTTC
TRBV6-5,-,-,TRBJ2-7,CASSYSAGEQYF,TGTGCCAGCAGTTACTCGGCGGGCGAGCAGTACTTC
TRBV28,-,-,TRBJ1-2,CASNTRAAGYYGYTF,TGTGCCAGCAACACGAGGGCGGCAGGTTACTATGGCTACACCTTC
TRBV11-2,-,-,TRBJ2-3,CASSVGQRVGPDTQYF,TGTGCCAGCAGCGTGGGCCAGCGAGTAGGCCCAGATACGCAGTATTTT
TRBV30,-,-,TRBJ2-7,CAWSVYYEQYF,TGTGCCTGGAGTGTATACTACGAGCAGTACTTC
TRBV6-6,-,few,TRBJ1-1,CASRPTTQGAFF,TGTGCCAGCAGGCCAACTACCCAGGGAGCTTTCTTT
TRBV6-6,-,-,TRBJ1-2,CASRSDYGYGYTF,TGTGCCAGCCGCAGTGACTACGGCTATGGCTACACCTTC
TRBV7-8,-,-,TRBJ1-5,CASSLRAHGGDQPQHF,TGTGCCAGCAGCTTGAGGGCGCACGGGGGCGATCAGCCCCAGCATTTT
TRBV11-3,-,-,TRBJ1-1,CASSLGWGPSYTEAFF,TGTGCCAGCAGCTTAGGATGGGGGCCCTCTTACACTGAAGCTTTCTTT
TRBV5-1,-,-,TRBJ2-5,CASSFSGRLTSLETQYF,TGCGCCAGCAGCTTTAGCGGCAGACTAACCAGCTTGGAGACCCAGTACTTC
TRBV28,TRBD1,-,TRBJ2-5,CASTTGTGAETQYF,TGTGCCAGCACGACCGGGACAGGGGCAGAGACCCAGTACTTC
TRBV5-1,TRBD1,-,TRBJ1-1,CASSLDTGGIEEAFF,TGCGCCAGCAGCTTGGACACAGGGGGGATTGAGGAAGCTTTCTTT
TRBV11-3,-,-,TRBJ1-6,CASSRLQLKYNSPLHF,TGTGCCAGCAGCCGACTCCAGCTCAAGTATAATTCACCCCTCCACTTT
TRBV7-9,-,-,TRBJ1-2,CASSLITVGGYGYTF,TGTGCCAGCAGCTTAATAACAGTCGGGGGCTATGGCTACACCTTC